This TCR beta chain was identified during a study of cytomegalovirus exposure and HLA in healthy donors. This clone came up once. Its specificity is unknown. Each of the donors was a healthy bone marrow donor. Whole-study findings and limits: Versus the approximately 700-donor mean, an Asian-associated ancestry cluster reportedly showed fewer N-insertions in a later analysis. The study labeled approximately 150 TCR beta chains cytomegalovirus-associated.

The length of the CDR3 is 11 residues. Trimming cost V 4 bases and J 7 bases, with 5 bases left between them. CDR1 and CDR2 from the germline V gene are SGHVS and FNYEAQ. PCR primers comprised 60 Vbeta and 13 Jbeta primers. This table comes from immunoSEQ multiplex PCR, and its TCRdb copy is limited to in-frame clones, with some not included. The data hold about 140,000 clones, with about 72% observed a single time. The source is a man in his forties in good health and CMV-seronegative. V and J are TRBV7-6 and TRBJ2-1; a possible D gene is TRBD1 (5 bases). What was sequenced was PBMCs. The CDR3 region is CASSSGNEQFF. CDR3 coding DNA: TGTGCCAGCAGCTCAGGGAATGAGCAGTTCTTC.